A selection of T cell receptor beta chains follows, all from one sample in a study of cytomegalovirus exposure and HLA in healthy donors. Assay: immunoSEQ multiplex PCR; the TCRdb copy retains only in-frame clones and omits some. The sample has about 220,000 clones; 82% are singletons. The sequencing sample was made of PBMCs. These receptors were taken from a woman between 40 and 55 years old in good health and CMV-seropositive. Each CDR3 is given with its conserved first and last residue. Fields, in order: CDR3 protein, J gene, V gene, D gene. D genes are given only for firm matches.

CASRAPTKLQYF TRBJ2-5 TRBV2 NA
CASSFRTSAFYEQYF TRBJ2-7 TRBV7-2 TRBD2
CASRYPGMAYGYTF TRBJ1-2 TRBV6-5 NA
CASSRTGTYNSPLHF TRBJ1-6 TRBV4-2 TRBD1
CASSTTSTSGRTNEQFF TRBJ2-1 TRBV7-9 TRBD2
CASSQAGNTEAFF TRBJ1-1 TRBV9 NA
CASSVGVGAGGETQYF TRBJ2-5 TRBV9 TRBD2
CASRPDSYEQYF TRBJ2-7 TRBV2 NA
CASSFGDFDTNEKLFF TRBJ1-4 TRBV7-9 NA
CASSYSRSGSFYEQYF TRBJ2-7 TRBV6-7 TRBD2
CASSQDGTYSEQFF TRBJ2-1 TRBV4-2 NA
CASSFLGTGGYGYTF TRBJ1-2 TRBV7-2 TRBD1
CASSFSVGEAFF TRBJ1-1 TRBV7-9 NA
CAISESRLAGGDTQYF TRBJ2-3 TRBV10-3 TRBD2
CASRPGTARNTGELFF TRBJ2-2 TRBV2 TRBD1
CASSGEVSFHRDEQFF TRBJ2-1 TRBV7-6 NA
CASSAGGPYNEQFF TRBJ2-1 TRBV9 TRBD2
CASSVTSGSYEQYF NA TRBV5-1 TRBD2
CASSLGPGSGTQYF TRBJ2-5 TRBV7-3 NA
CASSFGVSGSSEQYF TRBJ2-7 TRBV5-1 TRBD2
CASSRDSGNTEAFF TRBJ1-1 TRBV18 TRBD1
CASSSDTGQGRGYTF TRBJ1-2 TRBV11-2 TRBD1
CSARQALEQYF TRBJ2-7 TRBV20-1 NA
CASSPGLAVQETQYF TRBJ2-5 TRBV5-1 TRBD2
CASSYRTGGYNEQFF TRBJ2-1 TRBV6-5 TRBD1
CASSSGTGVTDTQYF TRBJ2-3 TRBV7-3 TRBD1
CSVILQGGIEKLFF TRBJ1-4 TRBV29-1 TRBD1
CAAGQNNSPLHF TRBJ1-6 TRBV30 TRBD1
CASSEDRGSGETQYF TRBJ2-5 TRBV6-1 TRBD1
CASSSQTGGAWSPTSF TRBJ1-4 TRBV7-2 TRBD1
CASSFQGLAGGPEQYF TRBJ2-7 TRBV19 TRBD2
CASSLGPEAFF TRBJ1-1 TRBV5-6 NA
CASSTGTAPSTQHF TRBJ1-5 TRBV6-5 TRBD1
CAWRGGTLHF TRBJ1-6 TRBV30 NA